The entry below gives a single T cell receptor beta chain sequence along with its context. This sample was taken from a study of blood T cell repertoires in COVID-19. About the research overall: Samples came from the United States, Italy and Spain, spanning acute and convalescent COVID-19.

The length of the CDR3 is 16 residues. The germline gives CDR1 SGDLS, CDR2 YYNGEE. V was clipped by 0 bases and J by 1 base, with 13 bases between them. Repertoires were generated with immunoSEQ multiplex PCR, while TCRdb's copy carries only in-frame clones and drops some. This table has hundreds of thousands of clones, around nine tenths appearing once. The chain uses TRBV9 and TRBJ1-2, with D perhaps matching TRBD1 (6 bases). The sequencing input was PBMCs or T cells enriched from blood (not recorded which). This sequence originates from a woman between 25 and 40 years old who had recovered from COVID-19. The DNA for the CDR3 is TGTGCCAGCAGCGTAGCCCCGCAGGGGCGTAACTATGGCTACACCTTC. It is translated as CASSVAPQGRNYGYTF.